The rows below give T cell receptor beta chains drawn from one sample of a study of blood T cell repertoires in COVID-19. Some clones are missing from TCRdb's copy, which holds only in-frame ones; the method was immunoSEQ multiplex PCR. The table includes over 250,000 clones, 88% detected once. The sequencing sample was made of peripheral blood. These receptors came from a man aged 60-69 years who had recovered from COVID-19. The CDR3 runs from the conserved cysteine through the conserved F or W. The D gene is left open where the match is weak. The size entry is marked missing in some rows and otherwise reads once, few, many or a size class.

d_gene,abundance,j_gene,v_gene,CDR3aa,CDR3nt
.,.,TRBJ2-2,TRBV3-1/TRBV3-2,CASSQEKASATGELFF,TGTGCCAGCAGCCAAGAGAAGGCTAGTGCTACCGGGGAGCTGTTTTTT
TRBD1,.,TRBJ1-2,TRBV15,CATSRDRWTGTSGYTF,TGTGCCACCAGCAGAGATCGTTGGACAGGGACGAGTGGCTACACCTTC
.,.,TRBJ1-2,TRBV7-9,CASSLSLVAGRYGYTF,TGTGCCAGCAGCTTGTCGCTTGTAGCAGGGCGATATGGCTACACCTTC
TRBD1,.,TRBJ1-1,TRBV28,CASSLIGQANTEAFF,TGTGCCAGCAGTTTAATAGGACAGGCGAACACTGAAGCTTTCTTT
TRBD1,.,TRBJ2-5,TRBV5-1,CASRGFDRDGKETQYF,TGCGCCAGCAGGGGATTCGACAGGGACGGTAAAGAGACCCAGTACTTC
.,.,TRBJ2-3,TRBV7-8,CASSPEGVTDTQYF,TGTGCCAGCAGCCCCGAGGGGGTCACAGATACGCAGTATTTT
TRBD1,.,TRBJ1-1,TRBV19,CASSPGSGGSNTEAFF,TGTGCCAGTAGTCCAGGGTCAGGGGGTTCGAACACTGAAGCTTTCTTT
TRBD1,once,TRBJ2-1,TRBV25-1,CASSTHGTGHHEQFF,TGTGCCAGCAGTACCCACGGGACAGGGCACCATGAGCAGTTCTTC
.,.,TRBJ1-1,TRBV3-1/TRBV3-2,CASSQEGGVGTEAFF,TGTGCCAGCAGCCAAGAAGGGGGAGTGGGTACTGAAGCTTTCTTT
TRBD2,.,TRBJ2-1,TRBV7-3,CASSTRLAAYNEQFF,TGTGCCAGCAGCACCCGACTAGCGGCCTACAATGAGCAGTTCTTC
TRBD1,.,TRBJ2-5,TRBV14,CASSQGQGLEQETQYF,TGTGCCAGCAGCCAAGGACAGGGTTTGGAACAAGAGACCCAGTACTTC
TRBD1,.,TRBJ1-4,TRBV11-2,CASSSRDRGEKLFF,TGTGCCAGCAGTTCTAGGGACAGAGGGGAAAAACTGTTTTTT
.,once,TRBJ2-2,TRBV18,CASSPEGVAGELFF,TGTGCCAGCTCCCCAGAGGGGGTAGCCGGGGAGCTGTTTTTT
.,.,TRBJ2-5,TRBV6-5,CASSYPNRQETQYF,TGTGCCAGCAGTTACCCGAACAGGCAAGAGACCCAGTACTTC
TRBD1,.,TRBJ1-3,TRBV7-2,CASSLRGGDRGNSGNTIYF,TGTGCCAGCAGCTTAAGAGGGGGCGACAGGGGGAATTCTGGAAACACCATATATTTT
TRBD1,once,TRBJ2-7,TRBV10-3,CAIRAGQGYEQYF,TGTGCCATCAGGGCGGGACAGGGCTACGAGCAGTACTTC
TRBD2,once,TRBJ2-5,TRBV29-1,CSAGTSGGPQETQYF,TGCAGCGCCGGAACTAGCGGGGGGCCGCAAGAGACCCAGTACTTC
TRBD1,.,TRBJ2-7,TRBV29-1,CSVGDRVGEQYF,TGCAGCGTTGGGGACAGGGTTGGCGAGCAGTACTTC
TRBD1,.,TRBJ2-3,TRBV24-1,CATSDTGGGTDTQYF,TGTGCCACCAGCGATACAGGGGGCGGCACAGATACGCAGTATTTT
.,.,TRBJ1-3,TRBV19,CASSTTRDGYSGNTIYF,TGTGCCAGTAGTACGACCCGGGATGGATACTCTGGAAACACCATATATTTT
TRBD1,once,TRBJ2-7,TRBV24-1,CATSDFSETGTRSWYF,TGTGCCACCAGTGATTTTTCCGAGACAGGGACACGGAGTTGGTACTTC
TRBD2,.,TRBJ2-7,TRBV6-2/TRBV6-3,CASSYGLAGDYEQYF,TGTGCCAGCAGTTACGGTCTAGCGGGAGACTACGAGCAGTACTTC
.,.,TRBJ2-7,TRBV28,CASRYRVYEQYF,TGTGCCAGCAGGTACAGGGTCTACGAGCAGTACTTC
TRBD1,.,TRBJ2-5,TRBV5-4,CASSRDSKETQYF,TGTGCCAGCAGCCGGGACAGCAAAGAGACCCAGTACTTC
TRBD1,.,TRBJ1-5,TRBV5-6,CASSAAGTANQPQHF,TGTGCCAGCAGCGCCGCCGGGACAGCTAATCAGCCCCAGCATTTT
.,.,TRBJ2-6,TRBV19,CASSILASGANVLTF,TGTGCCAGTAGTATCCTGGCCTCTGGGGCCAACGTCCTGACTTTC
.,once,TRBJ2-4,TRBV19,CASSIRQEVAKNIQYF,TGTGCCAGTAGTATCCGACAGGAAGTAGCCAAAAACATTCAGTACTTC
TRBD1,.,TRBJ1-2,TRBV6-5,CASSTGTGVYGYTF,TGTGCCAGCAGTACCGGGACAGGGGTCTATGGCTACACCTTC
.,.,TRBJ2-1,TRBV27,CASSFLRNEQFF,TGTGCCAGCAGTTTTTTGAGAAATGAGCAGTTCTTC
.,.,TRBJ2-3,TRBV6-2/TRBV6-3,CASSYSRLVAHTDTQYF,TGTGCCAGCAGTTACTCGAGACTAGTGGCCCACACAGATACGCAGTATTTT
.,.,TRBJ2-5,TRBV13,CASSSTGGASQETQYF,TGTGCCAGCAGCTCAACAGGGGGGGCTTCCCAAGAGACCCAGTACTTC
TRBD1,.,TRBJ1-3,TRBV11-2,CASSLEHRGSGNTIYF,TGTGCCAGCAGCTTAGAGCACAGGGGCTCTGGAAACACCATATATTTT
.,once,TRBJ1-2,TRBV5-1,CASSEPSRGDGYTF,TGCGCCAGCAGTGAGCCATCCAGGGGAGATGGCTACACCTTC
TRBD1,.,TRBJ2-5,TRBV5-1,CASRGQGNRETQYF,TGCGCCAGCCGTGGACAGGGCAACCGGGAGACCCAGTACTTC
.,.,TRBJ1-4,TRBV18,CASSPTGSEKLFF,TGTGCCAGCTCACCCACAGGGTCTGAAAAACTGTTTTTT
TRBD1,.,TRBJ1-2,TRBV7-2,CASSPRQGYGYTF,TGTGCCAGCAGCCCCCGACAGGGGTATGGCTACACCTTC